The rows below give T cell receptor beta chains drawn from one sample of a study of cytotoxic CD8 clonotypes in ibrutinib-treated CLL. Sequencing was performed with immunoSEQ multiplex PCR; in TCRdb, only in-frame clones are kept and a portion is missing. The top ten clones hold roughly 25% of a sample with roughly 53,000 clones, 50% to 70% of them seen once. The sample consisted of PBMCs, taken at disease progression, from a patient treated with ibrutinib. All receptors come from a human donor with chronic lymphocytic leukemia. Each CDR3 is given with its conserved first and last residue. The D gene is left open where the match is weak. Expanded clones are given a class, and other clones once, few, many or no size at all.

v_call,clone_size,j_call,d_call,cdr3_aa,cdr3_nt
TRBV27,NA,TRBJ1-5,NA,CASSSGPRQPQHF,TGTGCCAGCAGTTCCGGCCCGCGACAGCCCCAGCATTTT
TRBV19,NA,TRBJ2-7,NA,CASSNTAYSYEQYF,TGTGCCAGTAGTAATACAGCCTACTCCTACGAGCAGTACTTC
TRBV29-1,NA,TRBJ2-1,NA,CSVRRGGNNEQFF,TGCAGCGTACGCAGGGGAGGGAATAATGAGCAGTTCTTC
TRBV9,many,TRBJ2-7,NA,CASSPAGSSYEQYF,TGTGCCAGCAGCCCGGCCGGGAGCTCCTACGAGCAGTACTTC
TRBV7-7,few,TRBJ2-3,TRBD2,CASSPGLAGHTDTQYF,TGTGCCAGCAGCCCTGGACTAGCGGGGCATACAGATACGCAGTATTTT
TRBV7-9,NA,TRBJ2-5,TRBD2,CASSLRLAAAQETQYF,TGTGCCAGCAGCCTACGACTAGCCGCGGCCCAAGAGACCCAGTACTTC
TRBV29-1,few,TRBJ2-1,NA,CSVELGRGYNEQFF,TGCAGCGTTGAACTAGGCAGGGGATACAATGAGCAGTTCTTC
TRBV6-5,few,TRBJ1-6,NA,CASRLQGYNSPLHF,TGTGCCAGCAGACTCCAGGGCTATAATTCACCCCTCCACTTT
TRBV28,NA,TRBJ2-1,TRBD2,CASSFSGRTYNEQFF,TGTGCCAGCAGTTTTAGCGGGAGAACTTACAATGAGCAGTTCTTC
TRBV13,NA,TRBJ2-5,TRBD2,CASHGTSGQETQYF,TGTGCCAGCCACGGGACTAGCGGCCAAGAGACCCAGTACTTC
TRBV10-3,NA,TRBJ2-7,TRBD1,CAISEIRQGVYEQYF,TGTGCCATCAGTGAAATAAGACAGGGGGTCTACGAGCAGTACTTC
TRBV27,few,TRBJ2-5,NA,CASSFQETQYF,TGTGCCAGCAGTTTCCAAGAGACCCAGTACTTC
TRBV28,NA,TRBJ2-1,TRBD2,CASSLSLGLAGKVEQFF,TGTGCCAGCAGTTTATCCCTCGGACTAGCTGGTAAAGTGGAGCAGTTCTTC
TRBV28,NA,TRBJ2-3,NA,CASSKRGQDFGPDTQYF,TGTGCCAGCAGTAAGCGGGGACAAGATTTCGGGCCAGATACGCAGTATTTT
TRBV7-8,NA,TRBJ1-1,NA,CASSRRSGPGTEAFF,TGTGCCAGCAGCCGGCGTAGCGGGCCGGGCACTGAAGCTTTCTTT
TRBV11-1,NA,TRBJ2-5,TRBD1,CASSLAPGGLGETQYF,TGTGCCAGCAGCTTAGCCCCAGGGGGCCTAGGAGAGACCCAGTACTTC
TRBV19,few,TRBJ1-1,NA,CASSHYDTSGTEAFF,TGTGCCAGTAGCCATTACGACACTTCGGGCACTGAAGCTTTCTTT
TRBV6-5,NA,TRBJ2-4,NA,CASSEKRGSNIQYF,TGTGCCAGCAGTGAAAAAAGGGGCTCAAACATTCAGTACTTC
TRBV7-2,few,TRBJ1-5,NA,CASSIGAGEPQHF,TGTGCCAGCAGCATAGGGGCCGGTGAGCCCCAGCATTTT
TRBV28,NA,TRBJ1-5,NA,CASTKETTGYSNQPQHF,TGTGCCAGCACTAAAGAGACGACAGGTTATAGCAATCAGCCCCAGCATTTT
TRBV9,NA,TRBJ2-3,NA,CASSLGVTDTQYF,TGTGCCAGCAGCCTTGGAGTCACAGATACGCAGTATTTT
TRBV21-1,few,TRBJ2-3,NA,CASRDERFFTDTQYF,TGTGCCAGCAGAGATGAGCGGTTTTTCACAGATACGCAGTATTTT
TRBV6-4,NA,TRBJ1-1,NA,CASKSGPANTEAFF,TGTGCCAGCAAGAGCGGGCCAGCGAACACTGAAGCTTTCTTT
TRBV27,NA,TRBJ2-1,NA,CASSLRSLSYNEQFF,TGTGCCAGCAGTTTACGGTCTCTCTCCTACAATGAGCAGTTCTTC
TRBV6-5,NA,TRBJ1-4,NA,CASSYSLGGGYEKLFF,TGTGCCAGCAGTTACTCCTTGGGGGGCGGATATGAAAAACTGTTTTTT
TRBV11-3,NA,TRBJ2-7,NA,CASSLGGQLIF,TGTGCCAGCAGCTTGGGGGGACAGCTTATCTTC
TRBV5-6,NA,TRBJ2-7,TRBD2,CASSRLAGGILIGEQYF,TGTGCCAGCAGCAGACTAGCGGGAGGGATTCTGATCGGCGAGCAGTACTTC
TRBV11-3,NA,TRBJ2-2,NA,CASSLGQSMGELFF,TGTGCCAGCAGCTTAGGACAGAGCATGGGGGAGCTGTTTTTT
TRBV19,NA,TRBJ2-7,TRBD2,CASSFSAGSSYEQYF,TGTGCCAGTAGTTTCTCAGCGGGGAGCTCCTACGAGCAGTACTTC
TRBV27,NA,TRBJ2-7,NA,CASSLSGLYEQYF,TGTGCCAGCAGTTTATCGGGCCTCTACGAGCAGTACTTC
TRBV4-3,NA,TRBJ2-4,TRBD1,CASSPGQGEDIQYF,TGCGCCAGCAGTCCGGGACAGGGGGAGGACATTCAGTACTTC
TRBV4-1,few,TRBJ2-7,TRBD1,CASSQERTGGYEQYF,TGCGCCAGCAGCCAAGAGAGGACAGGGGGCTACGAGCAGTACTTC